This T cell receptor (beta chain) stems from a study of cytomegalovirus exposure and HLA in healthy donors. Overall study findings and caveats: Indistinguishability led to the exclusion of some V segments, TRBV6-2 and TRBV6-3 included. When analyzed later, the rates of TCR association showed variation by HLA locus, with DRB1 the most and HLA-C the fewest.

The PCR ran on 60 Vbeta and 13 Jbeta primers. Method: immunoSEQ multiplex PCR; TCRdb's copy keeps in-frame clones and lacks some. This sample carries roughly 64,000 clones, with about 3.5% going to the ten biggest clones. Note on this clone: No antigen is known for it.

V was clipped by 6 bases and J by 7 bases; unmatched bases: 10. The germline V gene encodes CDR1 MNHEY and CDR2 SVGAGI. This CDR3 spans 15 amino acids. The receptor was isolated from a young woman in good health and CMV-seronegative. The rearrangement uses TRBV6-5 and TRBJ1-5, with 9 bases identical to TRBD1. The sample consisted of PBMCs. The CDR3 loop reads CASSLTGGAGQPQHF. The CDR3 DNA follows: TGTGCCAGCAGCCTCACAGGGGGCGCAGGACAGCCCCAGCATTTT.